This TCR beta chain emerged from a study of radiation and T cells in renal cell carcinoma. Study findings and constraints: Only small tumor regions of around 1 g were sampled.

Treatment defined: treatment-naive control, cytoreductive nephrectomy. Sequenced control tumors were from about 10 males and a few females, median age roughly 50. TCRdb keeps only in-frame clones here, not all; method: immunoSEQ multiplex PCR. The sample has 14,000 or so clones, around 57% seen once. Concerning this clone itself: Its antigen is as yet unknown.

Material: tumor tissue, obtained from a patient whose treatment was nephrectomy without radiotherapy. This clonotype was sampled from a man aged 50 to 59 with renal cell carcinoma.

The CDR3 nucleotides read TGTGCCAGTAGTAATAGGATGAGCAATCAGCCCCAGCATTTT. This codes for CASSNRMSNQPQHF. The rearrangement joins TRBV19 to TRBJ1-5, with unresolved D. CDR3 length: 14 amino acids. V lost 4 bases to trimming and J lost 1 base, with 8 bases between them. Germline V gene sequence: CDR1 LNHDA, CDR2 SQIVND (reference sequence).